The 30 T cell receptor beta chains below were found in one sample sequenced in a study of CD8 T cells in ankylosing spondylitis. TCRdb fed the 5' RACE reads into MiXCR, producing one record per CDR3 protein. The sample includes approximately 350,000 distinct CDR3 sequences, roughly 22% seen only once; the top ten take 13%. Material for sequencing was blood, either unsorted or a sorted T cell fraction (not recorded which). Receptors were obtained from a male donor with ankylosing spondylitis or in good health (not recorded which).

This clonotype was observed a handful of times. This chain's CDR3 is CASLPRDWKYTDTQYF. Written as DNA, the CDR3 is TGTGCCAGCCTCCCCCGGGACTGGAAGTACACAGATACGCAGTATTTT. V usage is TRBV7-8 and J usage is TRBJ2-3, with a possible D match to TRBD2 (6 bases). Germline assignment: CDR1 SGHVS and CDR2 FQNEAQ. This CDR3 spans 16 amino acids. The V end was cut by 8 bases, the J end by 2 bases, with 20 bases between.

V gene TRBV20-1 combines with J gene TRBJ2-7; weak D call: TRBD1 (6 bases). Trimming took off 0 bases at V and 4 bases at J, with 16 bases between the two ends. The CDR3 is made up of 15 amino acids. Germline V gene data show CDR1 as DFQATT and CDR2 as SNEGSKA (reference sequence). CDR3 in DNA: TGCAGTGCTAGAGATGTCTCAGGGCAGGGGTACGAGCAGTACTTC. It specifies CSARDVSGQGYEQYF.

V is TRBV29-1 and J is TRBJ1-1; maybe TRBD1 (5 bases). Trimming cost V 0 bases and J 4 bases, with 6 bases left between them. Germline V lookup: CDR1 SQVTM, CDR2 ANQGSEA. The CDR3 contains 12 residues. CDR3 DNA sequence: TGCAGCGTTGAAGACGGGGGCACTGAAGCTTTCTTT. It specifies CSVEDGGTEAFF.

The sample holds many counts of this clonotype. The rearrangement uses TRBV29-1 and TRBJ2-3; 7 bases align to TRBD2. The CDR3 has 14 residues. Germline V gives CDR1 SQVTM, CDR2 ANQGSEA. V dropped 5 bases and J dropped 2; count of bases not matched to a gene: 7. The CDR3 sequence: CSVQVGGSTDTQYF. The CDR3 DNA reads as TGCAGCGTTCAGGTCGGGGGGTCCACAGATACGCAGTATTTT.

This sequence joins TRBV28 and TRBJ2-3; unclear D gene. V shed 2 bases and J shed 1 base, with 7 bases lying between them. The CDR3 spans 14 residues. Germline values: CDR1 MDHEN, CDR2 SYDVKM. The CDR3 DNA is TGTGCCAGCAGTTTAGCCAGCCGCACAGATACGCAGTATTTT. Its protein is CASSLASRTDTQYF.

This clonotype has a handful of counts. This chain connects TRBV7-9 to TRBJ2-7, with 9 bases lining up with TRBD1. V shed 4 bases and J 1 base; nucleotides not matched to a gene: 5. Germline loops: CDR1 SEHNR, CDR2 FQNEAQ (reference sequence). The CDR3 has 15 residues. The CDR3 loop is CASSYPDRGSYEQYF. The CDR3 DNA reads as TGTGCCAGCAGCTACCCGGACAGGGGATCCTACGAGCAGTACTTC.

The chain joins TRBV15 to TRBJ2-5; 11 bases fit TRBD1. This CDR3 region has 16 residues. The V segment lost 4 bases and the J segment 5 bases; nucleotides outside the gene matches: 9. Germline V CDR1 and CDR2: LNHNV, YYDKDF (reference sequence). CDR3 loop: CATSKTRTGGGETQYF. The CDR3 bases are TGTGCCACCAGCAAAACCAGGACAGGGGGCGGTGAGACCCAGTACTTC.

The chain has TRBV7-9 and TRBJ2-5; 7 nucleotides agree with TRBD2. Germline values: CDR1 SEHNR, CDR2 FQNEAQ (reference sequence). With 5 bases clipped from V and 2 bases from J, the junction kept 14 bases outside the gene matches. CDR3 length: 17 residues. CDR3 DNA sequence: TGTGCCAGCAGCGAAGGACTAGTTCCAGACATACAAGAGACCCAGTACTTC. As protein: CASSEGLVPDIQETQYF.

V gene TRBV5-1 combines with J gene TRBJ2-1; D may correspond to TRBD1 or TRBD2 (5 bases each). The CDR3 contains 14 residues. Trimming removed 2 bases at V and 8 bases at J, with 14 bases between. Germline-derived CDR1 and CDR2 are SGHRS and YFSETQ. Here the CDR3 reads CASSFFAGDDEQFF. In nucleotides, the CDR3 is TGCGCCAGCAGCTTCTTTGCCGGGGACGATGAGCAGTTCTTC.

This clonotype occurred a few times. The chain is built from TRBV12-3 or TRBV12-4 and TRBJ2-2, with D perhaps given as TRBD1 or TRBD2 (6 bases each). Trimming shortened V by 2 bases and J by 6 bases, and 13 bases separated the two germline ends. The CDR3 extends over 15 amino acids. CDR3: CASSLSGGAAGELFF. The CDR3 nucleotides are TGTGCCAGCAGTTTATCCGGGGGCGCTGCCGGGGAGCTGTTTTTT.

This clonotype turned up a few times. The V gene is TRBV15, the J gene TRBJ2-2; D not resolved. Per germline, CDR1 LNHNV and CDR2 YYDKDF (reference sequence). Trimming cost V 0 bases and J 5 bases, with 10 bases left between them. This CDR3 is 15 amino acids long. The CDR3 nucleotides are TGTGCCACCAGCAGAGAAGTCCTGGGGACCGGGGAGCTGTTTTTT. Translating it yields CATSREVLGTGELFF.

This clonotype has a handful of counts. The chain couples TRBV2 to TRBJ2-3, with 8 bases that match TRBD2. Per the germline V gene, CDR1 is SNHLY and CDR2 is FYNNEI. The CDR3 has 16 residues. V trimming: 6 bases; J trimming: 5 bases; junction bases outside the gene matches: 13. CDR3 protein: CASSPSRGARVDTQYF. CDR3 nucleotides: TGTGCCAGCAGCCCTTCGCGGGGGGCTCGTGTAGATACGCAGTATTTT.

This clonotype was recorded at least ten times. This chain joins TRBV29-1 and TRBJ2-7; 9 bases line up with TRBD1. V trimming: 6 bases; J trimming: 2 bases; junction bases outside the gene matches: 11. The CDR3 length is 15 residues. Germline loops: CDR1 SQVTM, CDR2 ANQGSEA. In DNA form, the CDR3 reads TGCAGCGTGGCCAGCCTCGGACAGGGGACCTACGAGCAGTACTTC. Translating it yields CSVASLGQGTYEQYF.

The chain recombines TRBV6-5 with TRBJ2-7; D gene unclear. The CDR3 is 16 residues long. V dropped 3 bases and J dropped 2 bases, with 17 bases sitting between them. Germline-derived CDR1 and CDR2 are MNHEY and SVGAGI. The CDR3 DNA sequence: TGTGCCAGCAGTTATCAGGCTTTTACCACCACCTACGAGCAGTACTTC. Residues: CASSYQAFTTTYEQYF.

The chain employs TRBV9 and TRBJ2-2; D call uncertain. The CDR3 is 13 residues long. Germline V lookup: CDR1 SGDLS, CDR2 YYNGEE. Trimming took 2 bases from V and 5 from J, leaving 7 bases between them. In DNA, the CDR3 is TGTGCCAGCAGCGTTTTCAGTACCGGGGAGCTGTTTTTT. It codes for CASSVFSTGELFF. The full variable domain, rest sourced from reference TRBV9 and TRBJ2-2, is DSGVTQTPKHLITATGQRVTLRCSPRSGDLSVYWYQQSLDQGLQFLIQYYNGEERAKGNILERFSAQQFPDLHSELNLSSLELGDSALYFCASSVFSTGELFFGEGSRLTVL.

The V and J genes are TRBV3-1 and TRBJ1-6; D may be TRBD1 (5 bases). The V end was cut by 4 bases, the J end by 8 bases, with 12 bases between. This CDR3 spans 14 amino acids. Germline V lookup: CDR1 LGHDT, CDR2 YNNKEL (reference sequence). CDR3 DNA: TGTGCCAGCAGCCTTGGGACGGGCGATTCACCCCTCCACTTT. Its protein is CASSLGTGDSPLHF.

This clonotype turned up a few times. The gene calls are TRBV3-1 and TRBJ2-1, with 7 nucleotides matching TRBD2. There are 17 residues in the CDR3. From germline, CDR1 is LGHDT and CDR2 YNNKEL (reference sequence). V was pared by 0 bases and J by 0 bases, with 5 bases of the junction left unmatched. The chain's CDR3 is CASSQDPSGYSYNEQFF. The CDR3 DNA follows: TGTGCCAGCAGCCAAGACCCTAGCGGCTACTCCTACAATGAGCAGTTCTTC.

This clonotype was counted a few times. In DNA form, the CDR3 reads TGTGCCAGCAGCTTAGTGGCAGGTCTTCACGAGCAGTACTTC. Translating gives CASSLVAGLHEQYF. This chain links TRBV11-2 with TRBJ2-7, with D hard to call. Germline CDR1 and CDR2: SGHAT and FQNNGV. The CDR3 spans 14 residues. V shed 1 base and J shed 5 bases, with 12 bases lying between them.

The CDR3 sequence: CSVEAPSSYEQYF. The CDR3 DNA sequence: TGCAGCGTTGAAGCCCCGAGCTCCTACGAGCAGTACTTC. The chain uses TRBV29-1 and TRBJ2-7, with no clear D. CDR3 length: 13 residues. The germline V and J ends were trimmed by 1 base and 0 bases, with 7 bases remaining between them. Germline V gives CDR1 SQVTM, CDR2 ANQGSEA.

This clonotype was seen a few times. The chain combines TRBV12-3 or TRBV12-4 with TRBJ1-1, with D unresolved. The CDR3 loop spans 12 amino acids. Deletions cut 7 bases from V and 6 bases from J, with 12 bases between. CDR3 region: CASTHTKSEAFF. DNA of the CDR3: TGTGCCAGCACCCACACTAAGTCTGAAGCTTTCTTT.

This clonotype occurred once. V and J are TRBV18 and TRBJ2-7; tentative D call: TRBD2 (6 bases). V was shortened by 6 bases and J by 3 bases, with 18 bases between the two germline ends. Germline V CDR1 and CDR2: KGHSH, LQKENI. The CDR3 has 15 residues. The CDR3 here is CASSLGGAQHYEQYF. In DNA, the CDR3 is TGTGCCAGCTCTTTAGGCGGGGCGCAACACTACGAGCAGTACTTC.

This clonotype was detected only a few times. V and J are TRBV9 and TRBJ2-3; D possibly corresponds to TRBD2 (5 bases). Germline V gives CDR1 SGDLS, CDR2 YYNGEE. This CDR3 is 16 amino acids long. Trimming removed 3 bases at V and 2 bases at J, with 16 bases between. CDR3 residues: CASSGSTGIDTDTQYF. The CDR3 DNA follows: TGTGCCAGCAGCGGTAGTACGGGAATCGACACAGATACGCAGTATTTT.

The sample holds a few counts of this clonotype. V and J are TRBV28 and TRBJ2-2; D might be TRBD1 (6 bases). The CDR3 totals 15 residues. Between the trimmed V and J ends, which lost 4 bases and 4 bases, there was a span of 13 bases. CDR1 and CDR2 from the germline V gene are MDHEN and SYDVKM. CDR3 DNA: TGTGCCAGCAGTTCCGGTCCCAGGGGCACCGGGGAGCTGTTTTTT. It codes for CASSSGPRGTGELFF. The variable domain in full, with the rest retrieved from reference TRBV28 and TRBJ2-2, is DVKVTQSSRYLVKRTGEKVFLECVQDMDHENMFWYRQDPGLGLRLIYFSYDVKMKEKGDIPEGYSVSREKKERFSLILESASTNQTSMYLCASSSGPRGTGELFFGEGSRLTVL.

V usage is TRBV12-3 or TRBV12-4 and J usage is TRBJ2-7; possibly TRBD1 or TRBD2 for D (5 bases each). With 4 bases removed from V and 5 bases from J, the gap between germline ends came to 9 bases. The CDR3 spans 12 residues. Here the CDR3 reads CASSWSGHEQYF. CDR3 DNA: TGTGCCAGCAGTTGGTCGGGGCACGAGCAGTACTTC.

This clonotype was counted at least ten times. The V and J genes are TRBV29-1 and TRBJ2-5; D is unclear. V dropped 2 bases and J dropped 0 bases, with 7 bases sitting between them. The CDR3 totals 13 residues. Germline lookup yields CDR1 SQVTM and CDR2 ANQGSEA. CDR3 in DNA: TGCAGCGTTGAAAAGGAAAACCAAGAGACCCAGTACTTC. Translation gives CSVEKENQETQYF.

This chain links TRBV30 with TRBJ2-7, with 8 positions matching TRBD2. Germline V lookup: CDR1 GTSNPN, CDR2 SVGIG (reference sequence). The J segment lost 2 bases and the V segment lost 0 bases, leaving 3 bases of the junction unmatched. The CDR3 sequence is 14 residues long. The CDR3 sequence: CAWSVYGGAYEQYF. DNA for the CDR3: TGTGCCTGGAGTGTATACGGGGGGGCCTACGAGCAGTACTTC. The complete variable domain, with remaining parts taken from reference TRBV30 and TRBJ2-7, reads SQTIHQWPATLVQPVGSPLSLECTVEGTSNPNLYWYRQAAGRGLQLLFYSVGIGQISSEVPQNLSASRPQDRQFILSSKKLLLSDSGFYLCAWSVYGGAYEQYFGPGTRLTVT.

The gene calls are TRBV4-1 and TRBJ2-7, with D perhaps TRBD2 (5 bases). Germline V gene lookup returns CDR1 MGHRA and CDR2 YSYEKL. CDR3 length: 16 residues. Between the trimmed V and J ends, which lost 2 bases and 3 bases, there was a span of 17 bases. The CDR3 protein is CASSQRDGGRVYEQYF. CDR3 nucleotides: TGCGCCAGCAGCCAACGAGACGGAGGACGGGTCTACGAGCAGTACTTC.

V is TRBV6-1 and J is TRBJ2-5; weak D call: TRBD2 (5 bases). This CDR3 region has 14 residues. The V end was cut by 2 bases, the J end by 9 bases, with 16 bases between. The V gene's germline CDR1 is MNHNS and CDR2 SASEGT. In DNA form, the CDR3 reads TGTGCCAGCAGTGAATTGGGGTTCGGGGTGGCCCAGTACTTC. This codes for CASSELGFGVAQYF.

The rearrangement joins TRBV5-1 to TRBJ2-7; D is unclear. V lost 4 bases, J lost 3 bases, and 5 bases lay in between. This CDR3 comprises 11 residues. The germline V gene encodes CDR1 SGHRS and CDR2 YFSETQ. The CDR3 coding sequence is TGCGCCAGCAGCGGGGACTACGAGCAGTACTTC. Residues: CASSGDYEQYF.

This clonotype has just a few counts. The genes are TRBV27 and TRBJ2-5; possibly TRBD1 for D (6 bases). This CDR3 has 15 amino acids. CDR1 is MNHEY and CDR2 is SMNVEV in the germline V gene (reference sequence). Trimming left V 4 bases short and J 5 bases short, with 17 bases between. The CDR3 sequence: CASSSPGQNGETQYF. The CDR3 region has the DNA TGTGCCAGCAGTTCCCCTGGACAGAATGGTGAGACCCAGTACTTC.